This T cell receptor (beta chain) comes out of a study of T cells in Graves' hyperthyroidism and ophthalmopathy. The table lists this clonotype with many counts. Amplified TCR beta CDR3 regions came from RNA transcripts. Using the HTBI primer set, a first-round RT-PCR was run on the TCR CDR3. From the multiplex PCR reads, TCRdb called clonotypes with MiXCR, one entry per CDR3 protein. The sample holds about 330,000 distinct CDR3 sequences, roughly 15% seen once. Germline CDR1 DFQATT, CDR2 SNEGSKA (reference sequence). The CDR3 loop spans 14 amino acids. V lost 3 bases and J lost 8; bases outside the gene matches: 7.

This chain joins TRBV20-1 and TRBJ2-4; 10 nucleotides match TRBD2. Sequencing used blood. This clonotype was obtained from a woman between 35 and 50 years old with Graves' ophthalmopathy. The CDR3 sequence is CSASSGLAIDIQYF. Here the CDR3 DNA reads TGCAGTGCTAGCTCGGGACTAGCGATCGACATTCAGTACTTC.